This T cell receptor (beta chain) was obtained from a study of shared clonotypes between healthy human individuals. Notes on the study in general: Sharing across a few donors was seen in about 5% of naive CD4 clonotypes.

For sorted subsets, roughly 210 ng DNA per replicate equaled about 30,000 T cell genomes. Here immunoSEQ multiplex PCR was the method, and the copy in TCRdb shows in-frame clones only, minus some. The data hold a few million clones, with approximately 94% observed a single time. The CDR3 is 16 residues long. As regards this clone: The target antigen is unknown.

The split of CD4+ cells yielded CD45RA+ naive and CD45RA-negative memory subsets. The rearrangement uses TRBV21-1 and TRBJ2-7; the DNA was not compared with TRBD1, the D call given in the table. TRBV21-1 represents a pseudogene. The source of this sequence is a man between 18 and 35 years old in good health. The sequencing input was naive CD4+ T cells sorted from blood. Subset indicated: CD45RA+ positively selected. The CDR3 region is CASSLKQGDEDYEQYF. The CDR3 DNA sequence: TGTGCCAGCAGCTTGAAACAGGGGGACGAAGACTACGAGCAGTACTTC.